These T cell receptor beta chains were read from a single sample in a study of OX40 agonist ivuxolimab in advanced cancers. The repertoire was sequenced with immunoSEQ multiplex PCR; TCRdb's copy has only in-frame clones and lacks some. The sample lists 130,000 or so clones, roughly nine tenths seen once, with approximately 1.1% in the top ten. Here the sequenced sample was CD4+ or CD8+ T cells sorted from blood, taken in a trial of the OX40 agonist ivuxolimab. Receptors originate from an adult with an advanced solid tumor such as melanoma, head and neck, liver or kidney cancer. The CDR3 runs from the conserved cysteine through the conserved F or W. D genes are given only for firm matches. For some rows the clone size is stated as once, few or many, or as a class when expanded; others skip it.

V	D	size	J	DNA	CDR3
TRBV7-9	NA	NA	TRBJ1-2	TGTGCCAGCAGCTCCTTTGCGGGGGAAGCTAACTATGGCTACACCTTC	CASSSFAGEANYGYTF
TRBV21-1	NA	NA	TRBJ2-1	TGTGCCAGCCCCCAGGGGGAGGCCGGCAATGAGCAGTTCTTC	CASPQGEAGNEQFF
TRBV14	NA	few	TRBJ2-2	TGTGCCAGCAGCCAAGGATCGATAACTAGCCGGAACACCGGGGAGCTGTTTTTT	CASSQGSITSRNTGELFF
TRBV6-6	TRBD2	NA	TRBJ2-3	TGTGCCAGCAGTTACTTGGGGGGGATAAGCACAGATACGCAGTATTTT	CASSYLGGISTDTQYF
TRBV4-3	TRBD1	NA	TRBJ1-1	TGCGCCAGCAGCTGGGACAGAATGAACACTGAAGCTTTCTTT	CASSWDRMNTEAFF
TRBV7-9	NA	NA	TRBJ1-2	TGTGCCAGCAGCTCCGGGACGGATCTCAACTATGGCTACACCTTC	CASSSGTDLNYGYTF
TRBV7-2	TRBD1	NA	TRBJ1-1	TGTGCCAGCAGGTGGACAGGGGAAACTGAAGCTTTCTTT	CASRWTGETEAFF
TRBV7-2	NA	NA	TRBJ1-1	TGTGCCAGCAGCCCCCTCATTTCGGGGACTGAAGCTTTCTTT	CASSPLISGTEAFF
TRBV6-1	NA	NA	TRBJ1-5	TGTGCCAGCAGTGTTGAGGGGGTCAATCAGCCCCAGCATTTT	CASSVEGVNQPQHF
TRBV11-3	TRBD2	NA	TRBJ2-2	TGTGCCAGCAGCGAGCGAAACCGACTAGCTGCTGACGGGGAGCTGTTTTTT	CASSERNRLAADGELFF
TRBV30	NA	few	TRBJ2-5	TGTGCCTGGAGTGACGAGACCCAGTACTTC	CAWSDETQYF
TRBV7-3	TRBD1	NA	TRBJ1-2	TGTGCCAGCAGCTTCGGACAGGGGGCGGGGGGCTACACCTTC	CASSFGQGAGGYTF
TRBV30	NA	NA	TRBJ1-3	TGTGCCTGGAGTCGGCAGGGAGGAAACACCATATATTTT	CAWSRQGGNTIYF
TRBV6-5	TRBD1	NA	TRBJ1-1	TGTGCCAGCACCTCTAGGACAGGGCCGAACACTGAAGCTTTCTTT	CASTSRTGPNTEAFF
TRBV9	TRBD2	once	TRBJ2-2	TGTGCCAGCAGCAGACAGATGGCTGGCGGGAGCGGGGCCGGGGAGCTGTTTTTT	CASSRQMAGGSGAGELFF
TRBV19	TRBD1	NA	TRBJ1-4	TGTGCCAGTAGGACAGGGGATGCTAATGAAAAACTGTTTTTT	CASRTGDANEKLFF
TRBV27	NA	NA	TRBJ1-1	TGTGCCAGCAGTTTTGTGGCCGGACTGAACACTGAAGCTTTCTTT	CASSFVAGLNTEAFF
TRBV11-2	NA	NA	TRBJ2-1	TGTGCCAGCACTAGATCTTACAATGAGCAGTTCTTC	CASTRSYNEQFF
TRBV28	NA	NA	TRBJ1-1	TGTGCCAGCAGTTTATACCCCACAGTCATGAACACTGAAGCTTTCTTT	CASSLYPTVMNTEAFF
TRBV5-1	TRBD1	NA	TRBJ1-6	TGCGCCAGCAGCCTCGTGCGACAGGGCCTCTTATATTCACCCCTCCACTTT	CASSLVRQGLLYSPLHF
TRBV27	TRBD1	NA	TRBJ2-1	TGTGCCAGCAGACTCGGGACAGTCCCCTACAATGAGCAGTTCTTC	CASRLGTVPYNEQFF
TRBV28	NA	NA	TRBJ1-1	TGTGCCAGCAGTCTTGCAGAATTAGAAGCTTTCTTT	CASSLAELEAFF
TRBV9	TRBD2	NA	TRBJ2-7	TGTGCCAGCAGCGTAGGTCACACGACTAGCGGGAATACCTACGAGCAGTACTTC	CASSVGHTTSGNTYEQYF
TRBV7-3	TRBD1	NA	TRBJ2-1	TGTGCCAGCAGCTTAAGGGCAGGGGGCCACTACAATGAGCAGTTCTTC	CASSLRAGGHYNEQFF
TRBV5-1	TRBD1	NA	TRBJ2-7	TGCGCCAGCAGCTCTGGACAGGCTCCCTCCTACGAGCAGTACTTC	CASSSGQAPSYEQYF
TRBV18	TRBD1	NA	TRBJ1-2	TGTGCCAGCTCACCGGACAGGAACTATGGCTACACCTTC	CASSPDRNYGYTF
TRBV18	TRBD2	NA	TRBJ2-2	TGTGCCAGCTCCGGGACTAGCGGGAGTCAGAACACCGGGGAGCTGTTTTTT	CASSGTSGSQNTGELFF
TRBV7-2	NA	once	TRBJ2-2	TGTGCCAGCAGCTTACAGGCCCTTTCGAACACCGGGGAGCTGTTTTTT	CASSLQALSNTGELFF
TRBV19	TRBD1	NA	TRBJ2-1	TGTGCCAGTACCCCGACAGGGGGTTTTCCTTACAATGAGCAGTTCTTC	CASTPTGGFPYNEQFF
TRBV15	NA	few	TRBJ2-7	TGTGCCACCAGCACCGAGGCCGGAGGCGAGCAGTACTTC	CATSTEAGGEQYF
TRBV6-5	NA	NA	TRBJ1-5	TGTGCCAGCAGTCCACGGAATCGAGATCAGCCCCAGCATTTT	CASSPRNRDQPQHF
TRBV5-4	TRBD2	few	TRBJ2-3	TGTGCCAGCAGCCCACTAGCGGGAGGGCCTGGGACAGATACGCAGTATTTT	CASSPLAGGPGTDTQYF
TRBV19	NA	NA	TRBJ2-2	TGTGCCAGTAGACTAACCAGGGCCGGGGAGCTGTTTTTT	CASRLTRAGELFF
TRBV28	TRBD1	NA	TRBJ1-2	TGTGCCAGCAAGCGGACAGGGTCCTCTGGCTACACCTTC	CASKRTGSSGYTF
TRBV29-1	NA	NA	TRBJ2-1	TGCAGCGTTGAAGATTCGACTAGAATTTCCTACAATGAGCAGTTCTTC	CSVEDSTRISYNEQFF
TRBV5-4	TRBD1	NA	TRBJ2-2	TGTGCCAGCAGTCCGGGACAGGGGCGGTCAGGCACCGGGGAGCTGTTTTTT	CASSPGQGRSGTGELFF
TRBV4-1	NA	few	TRBJ2-7	TGCGCCAGCAGCCAAGTAAACTTTCTAGGGCGGGACTCCTACGAGCAGTACTTC	CASSQVNFLGRDSYEQYF
TRBV6-5	TRBD2	NA	TRBJ2-7	TGTGCCAGCAGTTACTCGCTAGCGGGGGTCGCCTACGAGCAGTACTTC	CASSYSLAGVAYEQYF
TRBV28	NA	NA	TRBJ2-7	TGTACCAGCAGTTCTTACTACGAGCAGTACTTC	CTSSSYYEQYF
TRBV7-9	TRBD2	few	TRBJ2-5	TGTGCCAGCGTCGGACTAGCGTACCAAGAGACCCAGTACTTC	CASVGLAYQETQYF
TRBV10-3	TRBD1	NA	TRBJ1-2	TGTGCCATCAGTGGCCGGGACAGGGATGGCTACACCTTC	CAISGRDRDGYTF
TRBV7-3	TRBD1	once	TRBJ2-1	TGTGCCAGCAGCTTAACCAGGGGGAATGAGCAGTTCTTC	CASSLTRGNEQFF
TRBV5-1	NA	NA	TRBJ1-1	TGCGCCAGCAGTGGAATACCGGGACTCCTGAACACTGAAGCTTTCTTT	CASSGIPGLLNTEAFF
TRBV28	NA	NA	TRBJ2-7	TGTGCCACCAGGGACACAGCCTCCTACGAGCAGTACTTC	CATRDTASYEQYF
TRBV6-5	TRBD1	NA	TRBJ1-1	TGTGCCAGCAGAAAGGACAGGTCGATCACTGAAGCTTTCTTT	CASRKDRSITEAFF
TRBV5-8	TRBD1	NA	TRBJ2-7	TGTGCCAGCAGCTTTCTGGCAGGGGGTAGAGACGAGCAGTACTTC	CASSFLAGGRDEQYF
TRBV7-2	NA	once	TRBJ2-2	TGTGCCAGCAGCTTGGTGTCGGGATATAGCACCGGGGAGCTGTTTTTT	CASSLVSGYSTGELFF
TRBV18	NA	NA	TRBJ1-5	TGTGCCAGCTCCCAGGGCAGGGGTGATCAGCCCCAGCATTTT	CASSQGRGDQPQHF
TRBV19	TRBD1	NA	TRBJ1-2	TGTGCCAGTAGGCAGGACAGGACAGGCTACACCTTC	CASRQDRTGYTF
TRBV6-5	NA	NA	TRBJ2-7	TGTGCCAGCAGTTACCTCTTATCCTACGAGCAGTACTTC	CASSYLLSYEQYF
TRBV4-3	NA	NA	TRBJ2-7	TGCGCCAGCAGCCAAGACACCTACGAGCAGTACTTC	CASSQDTYEQYF
TRBV30	NA	NA	TRBJ2-1	TGTGCCTGGAGTGTATCAACTAGAGAAGCGTTCTTC	CAWSVSTREAFF
TRBV18	NA	NA	TRBJ2-3	TGTGCCAGCTCCAACCGGGGAGATACGCAGTATTTT	CASSNRGDTQYF
TRBV14	NA	NA	TRBJ2-7	TGTGCCAGCAGCCCTTACGTAGGACTCCAAGCCTACGAGCAGTACTTC	CASSPYVGLQAYEQYF
TRBV5-1	TRBD1	once	TRBJ1-5	TGCGCCAGCAGCTTGGGCTTGACAGGGGGCGGTCAGCCCCAGCATTTT	CASSLGLTGGGQPQHF